This TCR beta chain was identified during a study of cytotoxic CD8 clonotypes in ibrutinib-treated CLL. As for the study in general: Included were 11 to 12 relapsed/refractory and 15 treatment-naive patients, of whom approximately 18 were IGHV unmutated. Investigators reported some 25 partial and 2 complete responses; after median roughly 70 months, approximately 15 patients remained remitted and 12 progressed.

Germline CDR1 reads MDHEN; CDR2 reads SYDVKM. The length of the CDR3 is 14 residues. The ends lost 6 bases at V and 4 bases at J; junction bases unmatched: 5. Study-level results: Pretreatment clonality was elevated relative to age-matched healthy donors and paralleled circulating CD8+ T-cell counts.

About this clone: The antigen is unknown.

Measured with immunoSEQ multiplex PCR; TCRdb has only the in-frame clones, and not every one. The data show roughly 220,000 clones, roughly three quarters seen once. The receptor was derived from a human donor with chronic lymphocytic leukemia. Source: PBMCs, taken after 12 months of ibrutinib treatment. The chain couples TRBV28 to TRBJ1-1; 10 bases line up with TRBD1. This chain's CDR3 is CASRPGQGSTEAFF. The CDR3 DNA is TGTGCCAGCAGGCCGGGACAGGGGTCCACTGAAGCTTTCTTT.